One sample yielded the 13 T cell receptor beta chains listed below, sequenced in a study of T cell repertoires in cytomegalovirus infection (dated by TCRdb to between 2017 and 2020). This specimen's treatment or condition label, interpreted: in vitro stimulation with specific CMV peptide epitopes to enrich CMV-specific T cells. Data came from an Illumina HiSeq 1500. Using fastp at Q25 and MiXCR, TCRdb reprocessed the public reads and kept productive beta chains. Each CDR3 protein gets just one entry, which takes the most common genes and DNA from the rows behind it. This sample is represented by hundreds of thousands of distinct CDR3 sequences; about 39% of them were singletons. Around 45% of the sample is held by the ten biggest clonotypes. The antigens for these receptors are not known. The material was cultured PBMCs, obtained from culture after CMV antigen stimulation. These receptor sequences come from a human donor in good health (CMV status not recorded). Some clones in this sample may be carry-over from other donors' samples.

The gene calls are TRBV20-1 and TRBJ1-6; TRBD1 might be the D (6 bases). CDR1 is DFQATT and CDR2 is SNEGSKA in the germline V gene (reference sequence). V gave up 3 bases and J gave up 7 bases, with 19 bases separating them. This CDR3 is built from 16 residues. CDR3 sequence reads: CSASPPSQGGNSPLHF. For the CDR3, the DNA is TGCAGTGCTAGTCCCCCTTCACAGGGAGGAAATTCACCCCTCCACTTT.

This clonotype was picked up a small number of times. V and J are TRBV11-2 and TRBJ2-2; 9 bases are a match to TRBD2. The CDR3 is 16 amino acids. V lost 3 bases to trimming and J lost 4 bases; unmatched junction nucleotides: 6. Germline values: CDR1 SGHAT, CDR2 FQNNGV. CDR3 bases: TGTGCCAGCAGCTTTCAAGCGGGGGGTGTCACCGGGGAGCTGTTTTTT. The encoded protein is CASSFQAGGVTGELFF.

This rearrangement joins TRBV12-3 or TRBV12-4 to TRBJ2-3, with 8 bases identical to TRBD2. The CDR3 has 13 amino acids. With 5 bases clipped from V and 8 bases from J, the junction kept 6 bases outside the gene matches. The CDR3 region is CASSPGGAGTQYF. The DNA for the CDR3 is TGTGCCAGCAGTCCGGGAGGGGCAGGTACGCAGTATTTT.

The chain couples TRBV12-3 or TRBV12-4 to TRBJ2-1; unclear D gene. This CDR3 spans 14 amino acids. V was cut by 1 base and J by 8 bases, with 12 bases left in between. The CDR3 DNA reads as TGTGCCAGCAGTTTAGGCCGGATGTCCGATGAGCAGTTCTTC. As protein: CASSLGRMSDEQFF.

The genes are TRBV6-6 and TRBJ1-1, with 7 bases that match TRBD1. Germline CDR1 is MNHNY and CDR2 is SVGAGI (reference sequence). The V gene end was trimmed by 7 bases and the J gene end by 0 bases; junction bases not matched to a gene: 14. This CDR3 region has 17 residues. CDR3 sequence reads: CASTSRGQGGMNTEAFF. CDR3 nucleotide sequence: TGTGCCAGCACATCCCGGGGGCAGGGGGGGATGAACACTGAAGCTTTCTTT.

This clonotype was counted only a few times. This chain connects TRBV6-6 to TRBJ2-7; TRBD1 matches at 10 bases. The CDR3 extends over 15 amino acids. V was clipped by 10 bases and J by 6 bases; unmatched bases: 15. Per germline, CDR1 MNHNY and CDR2 SVGAGI (reference sequence). The CDR3 DNA is TGTGCCACACCACGAACGGGACAGGGGCGATTCGAGCAGTACTTC. Amino acids: CATPRTGQGRFEQYF.

The chain carries TRBV10-3 and TRBJ2-1, with 9 nucleotides matching TRBD1. The CDR3 is 14 residues long. Germline V gene lookup returns CDR1 ENHRY and CDR2 SYGVKD. V lost 5 bases to trimming and J lost 8 bases; unmatched junction nucleotides: 7. CDR3 in amino acids: CAISPGQGFDEQFF. The CDR3, as DNA: TGTGCCATCAGTCCGGGACAGGGTTTCGATGAGCAGTTCTTC.

This sequence joins TRBV6-6 and TRBJ2-5; D is uncertain. The ends were cut back, 5 bases at V and 1 base at J, with 14 bases in the middle. Germline loops: CDR1 MNHNY, CDR2 SVGAGI (reference sequence). This CDR3 has 15 amino acids. The CDR3 DNA is TGTGCCAGCAGTGATGGAAAGGGAATCCAAGAGACCCAGTACTTC. Amino acid sequence: CASSDGKGIQETQYF.

The chain combines TRBV4-2 with TRBJ1-1; a weak D match, TRBD1 (5 bases). CDR1 and CDR2 from the germline V gene are LGHNA and YNFKEQ. V lost 4 bases and J 1 base, leaving 10 bases between the germline ends. The CDR3 is 14 residues long. The CDR3 sequence is CASSPGRENTEAFF. The CDR3 DNA follows: TGTGCCAGCAGCCCGGGACGGGAGAACACTGAAGCTTTCTTT.

This clonotype was recorded a few times. The chain joins TRBV6-6 to TRBJ1-5; 7 bases align to TRBD1. J gave up 0 bases and V 10 bases, and 6 bases lay outside the gene matches. The CDR3 contains 14 residues. CDR1 is MNHNY, CDR2 SVGAGI, per germline (reference sequence). The CDR3 sequence is CATDRENSNQPQHF. The CDR3 bases are TGTGCCACCGACAGGGAGAATAGCAATCAGCCCCAGCATTTT.

This clonotype was counted at least ten times. The J gene is TRBJ2-3, the V gene TRBV7-2; either TRBD1 or TRBD2 may supply D (5 bases each). Trimming took off 5 bases at V and 1 base at J, with 13 bases between the two ends. The V gene's germline CDR1 is SGHTA and CDR2 FQGNSA. This CDR3 spans 15 amino acids. DNA of the CDR3: TGTGCCAGCAGCCCCCCGGGACCCGGCACAGATACGCAGTATTTT. Translation: CASSPPGPGTDTQYF.

This chain joins TRBV27 and TRBJ1-5; D is possibly TRBD1 (5 bases). CDR3 length: 15 amino acids. V lost 1 base to trimming and J lost 1 base, with 8 bases between them. Germline CDR1 reads MNHEY; CDR2 reads SMNVEV (reference sequence). In nucleotides, the CDR3 is TGTGCCAGCAGTTTATATGGGGGGAGCAATCAGCCCCAGCATTTT. It yields the protein CASSLYGGSNQPQHF.

V is TRBV12-3 or TRBV12-4 and J is TRBJ1-6; the match to TRBD1 covers 8 bases. CDR3 length: 14 amino acids. Unmatched junction bases numbered 3, after V lost 6 bases and J lost 5 bases. CDR3 sequence reads: CASSTGQDNSPLHF. The CDR3 coding sequence is TGTGCCAGCAGCACGGGACAGGATAATTCACCCCTCCACTTT.